Sequencing of this TCR beta chain was carried out in a study of blood T cell repertoires in COVID-19 (dated by TCRdb to about 2020). For the wider study: Samples from collaborators originated in the United States, Italy and Spain and spanned both the acute and convalescent phases of COVID-19. The material from the prospective study consisted of cDNA or gDNA derived from T cells, B-cell-depleted T cells, or PBMCs. Subjects who had been exposed to COVID-19, were actively infected with it, or had recovered from it provided the deeply sampled blood TCRbeta repertoires that made up the dataset. Where available, HLA class I and class II types were obtained from metadata supplied by the sample provider rather than from assay-based typing. The samples were drawn from two sources: the first 160 participants of the ongoing ImmuneRACE study, and over 950 subjects contributed by 6 global collaborators. A freely available public database, intended as a resource for researchers studying the immune response to SARS-CoV-2, is where the repertoires were released. The sample metadata nearly always contained a de-identified subject ID, COVID-19 status, age in years and sex.

Participants in the prospective study were aged roughly 18 to 95 years, lived in under 30 United States geographic areas, and enrolled through a virtual design. Cohort assignment in the prospective study relied on participant-reported clinical history from a screening survey and a study questionnaire. Each participant in the prospective study had whole blood, serum and a nasopharyngeal or oropharyngeal swab collected by mobile phlebotomists. Participants in the prospective study had the option to provide additional blood draws and questionnaires over a roughly 2-month period. Prospective study blood samples were shipped either frozen or at room temperature before DNA extraction. The immunoSEQ Assay, a bias-controlled multiplex PCR, was used to amplify TCRbeta CDR3 regions from genomic DNA. The paper's processing steps were these. Nucleated cell counts per sample were estimated from amplification of reference gene primers within the assay. To quantify the absolute abundance of each unique TCRbeta CDR3 rearrangement, sequence reads were collapsed and filtered. For each sample, productive Simpson clonality was calculated as the square root of Simpson's diversity index over productive rearrangements. TCRdb mirrors the immuneACCESS table, restricted to in-frame sequences. Some clones are absent from its copies; in checked studies, under half trace to an unresolved V gene, and the reason for the others is unknown. D and trimming come from the DNA, and the V and J calls and clone size come from that table. This sample gives approximately 150,000 clones in total; approximately 84% of them show up just once. Jointly, the top ten make up about 6% of the sample.

With regard to this clone: Its antigen remains undetermined. Within one base of it there is no much larger clone, and no base qualities were kept.

Overall study outcomes, separate from this receptor: Clinical and demographic metadata were provided uncurated, with the amount varying by source and participant.

The CDR3 contains 16 residues, cysteine and phenylalanine counted. The kept DNA is CDR3 alone, 48 bases in frame from the first base. From the germline V gene (reference sequence), CDR1 is LNHNV and CDR2 is YYDKDF. V loses 0 bases at its end and J loses 0 bases; junction bases beyond the gene matches: 4. The sequence was obtained from a woman in her forties with acute COVID-19. The sequence is built from TRBV15 and TRBJ1-2; 7 of the junction bases match TRBD1. Input material: PBMCs or T cells enriched from blood (not recorded which). The DNA sequence is TGTGCCACCAGCAGAGAACGGGACAGTACTAACTATGGCTACACCTTC. Its protein reads: CATSRERDSTNYGYTF.